This T cell receptor beta chain was recovered during a study of cytomegalovirus exposure and HLA in healthy donors (dated by TCRdb to the late 2010s). About the full investigation: According to an earlier analysis of a few hundred of the donors, 150 million to 200 million T cells yielded 117 million unique TCR beta sequences and approximately 300 Gb of sequence data. In a later analysis, previously published TCR beta repertoires from about 670 donors were re-analyzed and high-resolution HLA genotyping was added so that TCR occurrence patterns could be studied. The study profiled the T cell repertoires of 666 subjects by immunosequencing and related them to cytomegalovirus serostatus. Of the roughly 400 genotyped donors, approximately 83% fell in the genetic ancestry cluster associated with self-reported Caucasian donors. Genome-wide SNP genotypes for about 60% of the roughly 670 donors were used in a later genetic analysis, which treated that subset as a discovery cohort. The study combined high-throughput TCR immunosequencing, statistical association of individual TCRs with disease status, and machine learning to predict cytomegalovirus infection status. The later analysis used no new phenotypic data to find candidate immune exposures, relying instead on TCR beta sequences and their occurrence across donors. On average, about 240,000 unique TCR beta nucleotide sequences were sequenced per donor among 398 genotyped donors of the cohort, with roughly a sixth of those sequences being non-productive. Alongside the repertoire data, information on donor age, sex, ethnicity and CMV serostatus was compiled. Roughly 300 gigabases of sequencing data and around 88 million unique TCR sequences made up an early release that covered several hundred HLA-typed donors. An earlier analysis of 450 to 750 of the donors used high-throughput TCR beta sequencing to judge whether each TCR beta V gene segment behaved as functional or pseudogenic. Class I and class II HLA loci were covered by the typing at four-digit resolution. All discovery cohort repertoires had been generated using a single sequencing platform. Roughly five DR-DQ haplotypes were handled as single units for association and clustering because linkage in the cohort was strong. The aim of the study was to test whether cataloging public T cell receptors could identify signatures of past pathogen exposure. Along with the roughly 670-subject first cohort, a separate validation cohort of some 130 different subjects was used. The number of typed donors differed by locus: roughly 620-640 for A, B, C, DRB1 and DQB1; approximately 530 for DQA1; about 600 for DPA1; and 400 to 480 for DPB1.

The cohort was made up of roughly 670 healthy bone marrow donors. At the time of sampling, all cohort members were nominally healthy, though unrecorded immune exposures were likely present. The donor was CMV seropositive and belonged to the group of 270 or so seropositive cohort members. A peripheral blood sample was provided by each donor, and peripheral blood mononuclear cells were used for TCR beta sequencing. The Qiagen DNeasy Blood Extraction Kit was used to extract genomic DNA from the blood cell samples. This clone came up a few times. The target of this receptor is not known. No clone much larger than this one lies a single base away; base qualities are absent. Summary of the overall study and its limitations: Presence/absence analyses assumed roughly uniform sequencing depth across donors, an assumption that may not hold. The earlier analysis of about 600 of the donors excluded about 16 rarely observed V segments, including chromosome 9 orphons, because counts were too low. In both the original and validation cohorts, the classifier was reported to diagnose cytomegalovirus status with high specificity and sensitivity. When HLA alleles, especially DR and DQ, strongly co-occurred, TCR associations were difficult to assign to individual alleles. Compared with equally common non-associated chains, HLA-associated TCR beta chains in a later analysis were more clonally expanded and had lower generation probabilities. Several of the top co-occurrence clusters appeared to be linked to parvovirus B19, influenza, CMV and Epstein-Barr virus, according to a later analysis. A cluster of highly shared sequence variants was judged likely to be a technical artifact of the sequencing pipeline. A later genetic analysis reported fewer N-insertions in productive TCRs among donors in an Asian-associated ancestry cluster than the approximately 670-donor mean. In a later analysis, 15,000 to 20,000 TCR beta sequences were associated with specific HLA alleles at a false discovery rate of 0.05. HLA typing was unavailable for some donors at each locus, so association tests used only the typed subset. Correlated functional status among segregating V segments might reflect linkage disequilibrium, but an unknown experimental factor could not be ruled out. In vitro tests confirmed that a few of the cytomegalovirus-associated TCR beta chains recognize cytomegalovirus antigens. A later genetic analysis associated a missense DCLRE1C variant with V-gene and J-gene trimming of TCR beta chains, and an independent cohort replicated the association. The study gave a list of some 150 TCR beta chains associated with cytomegalovirus. According to a later analysis, most CMV-associated TCR beta chains appeared to be HLA-restricted, and the HLA associations seemed to be driven largely by CMV exposure. The authors suggested that the approach could potentially be extended to other disease states and immunological phenotypes. Immune exposure information for the cohort was limited to CMV serostatus. Most TCR sequences were seen in very few donors, while some public TCRs were found in many individuals. A later analysis found that TCR association rates varied across HLA loci, with DRB1 alleles showing the most associated TCRs and HLA-C alleles the fewest. An earlier analysis of several hundred of the donors showed that most TCR beta V segments appeared in productive rearrangements either about 90% or about 30% of the time, which broadly matched IMGT annotations. A further reported finding was that TCR beta sequences accurately predicted the HLA-A and HLA-B alleles for most subjects in the first cohort. This cohort had only TCR beta chains sequenced, and the lack of alpha or paired-chain data limited which features could be detected.

Library preparation was by the immunoSEQ multiplex PCR assay. For the multiplex PCR, a mixture combining 60 forward primers for TCR Vbeta segments and 13 reverse primers for TCR Jbeta segments was used. A multiplex PCR assay on genomic DNA amplified the CDR3 region of rearranged TCR beta genes. Amplified TCR beta libraries were sequenced as 87-base-pair reads on the Illumina HiSeq System. The study's own analysis went as follows. A later analysis counted approximately 76 million unique TCR beta chains across the 550 to 750 repertoires, and some 12 million of these chains were shared by at least two donors. A nearest-neighbor algorithm error-corrected the raw reads and collapsed the reads into unique sequences, merging closely related sequences to remove PCR and sequencing errors. To assign V, D and J gene segments, CDR3 sequences were aligned to IMGT reference sequences. For a sequence to be retained, a match of at least six nucleotides to both a V gene segment and a J gene segment was required. Rearrangements were classified as productive when the CDR3 lacked stop codons and remained in frame with V and J, and all other rearrangements were classified as non-productive. CDR3 was defined by IMGT convention, running from the second conserved V-encoded cysteine to the conserved J-encoded phenylalanine. Sequences without an unambiguous match to a single V gene segment were excluded from the earlier analysis of a few hundred of the donors. In an earlier analysis of several hundred of the donors, V segments were called functional above 56.7% productive rearrangements and were called segregating when the between-donor standard deviation exceeded 5%. A statistical classification framework was built for diagnosing cytomegalovirus status from the catalog of TCR beta chain sequences. In a later analysis, V and J genes were assigned by comparing TCR nucleotide sequences against IMGT/GENE-DB human TR gene sequences. A later analysis assigned CDR3 sequences and most-parsimonious VDJ recombination scenarios with the TCRdist pipeline. In a later analysis, every TCR beta chain was defined by the combination of its CDR3 amino acid sequence and its V-gene family, and reads without a unique V-gene family were dropped. In a later analysis, around 600 highly shared, low-generation-probability nucleotide sequences were removed to address suspected cross-contamination and a sequencing artifact. In a later analysis, a clonal expansion index was calculated for each public chain from normalized within-repertoire ranks of inferred template counts. Generation probabilities in a later analysis came from a VDJ recombination model fitted to out-of-frame rearrangements, and those results were checked against IGoR. A later analysis scored TCR-TCR, TCR-HLA and TCR-CMV co-occurrence with hypergeometric tests, applying a repertoire-size bias correction to TCR pairs. False discovery rates were estimated in a later analysis by permuting HLA or CMV assignments 20 times. In a later analysis, co-occurring TCRs were grouped using DBSCAN, and TCRdist sequence similarity was added for clustering within HLA-allele-positive subsets. Repertoires with fewer than 30,000 or more than 120,000 public chains, plus five repertoires with anomalous nucleotide sharing, were excluded from co-occurrence clustering. Sourced from immuneACCESS, this table was stored by TCRdb with only in-frame sequences that have V and J called. A share of the clones is absent; for the studies checked, an unresolved V gene accounts for under half, and the remainder has no known explanation. The DNA gave D and trimming, while V, J and clone size come from that table. A total of some 140,000 clones appear in this sample, about 80% of them only once. Roughly 1.2% of the sample comes from the top ten.

The receptor was derived from a male donor in good health and CMV-seropositive. The sample comprised PBMCs.

The CDR3 has the sequence CASSSGGLNTEAFF. At the DNA level, the sequence is TGTGCCAGCAGTTCGGGGGGCTTGAACACTGAAGCTTTCTTT. The rearranged segments are TRBV6-5 and TRBJ1-1; the D gene is perhaps TRBD1, from 6 matching bases. Cut back by 4 bases and 0 bases, the V and J ends lie 9 bases apart. Taken from the germline V gene, the CDR1 and CDR2 loops are MNHEY and SVGAGI. There are 14 amino acids in the CDR3, from cysteine to phenylalanine inclusive. CDR3 DNA only is kept here, 42 bases in frame from base 1.